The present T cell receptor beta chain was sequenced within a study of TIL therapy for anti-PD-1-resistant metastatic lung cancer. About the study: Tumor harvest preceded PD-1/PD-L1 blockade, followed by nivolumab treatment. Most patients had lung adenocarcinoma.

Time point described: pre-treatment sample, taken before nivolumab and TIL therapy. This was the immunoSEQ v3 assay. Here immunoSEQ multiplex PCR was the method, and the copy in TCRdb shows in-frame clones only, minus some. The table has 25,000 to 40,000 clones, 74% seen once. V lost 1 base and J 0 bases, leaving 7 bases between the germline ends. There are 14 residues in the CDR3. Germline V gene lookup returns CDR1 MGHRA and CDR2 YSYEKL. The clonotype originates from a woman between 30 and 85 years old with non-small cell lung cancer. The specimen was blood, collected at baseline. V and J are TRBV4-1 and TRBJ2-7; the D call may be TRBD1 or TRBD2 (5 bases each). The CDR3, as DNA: TGCGCCAGCAGCCAAGGGGGGAGCTCCTACGAGCAGTACTTC. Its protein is CASSQGGSSYEQYF.